The sequence of this T cell receptor beta chain was determined in a study of blood T cell repertoires in COVID-19. Study in general: Acute-phase and convalescent COVID-19 samples originated in the United States, Italy and Spain. In each case, the material was cDNA or gDNA derived from T cells, B-cell-depleted T cells, or PBMCs.

Original handling: Using reference gene primer amplification, nucleated cell counts were estimated. The assay was immunoSEQ multiplex PCR, and TCRdb's table has in-frame clones only and misses some. The V and J calls and clone size are taken from that table; D and trimming were inferred from the DNA. The sample includes roughly 65,000 clones, 90% seen only once; the top ten take 1.3%. This CDR3 has 15 residues. Deletions cut 5 bases from V and 8 bases from J, with 16 bases between. CDR1 and CDR2 (germline): MNHEY, SVGAGI. The sequencing input was peripheral blood. The chain combines TRBV6-5 with TRBJ1-6; D perhaps matches TRBD1 (6 bases). The receptor was isolated from a man between 60 and 75 years old with acute or convalescent COVID-19. DNA of the CDR3: TGTGCCAGCAGTAGGGGGGGCCGCAGAGATTCACCCCTCCACTTT. Translated, it gives CASSRGGRRDSPLHF.